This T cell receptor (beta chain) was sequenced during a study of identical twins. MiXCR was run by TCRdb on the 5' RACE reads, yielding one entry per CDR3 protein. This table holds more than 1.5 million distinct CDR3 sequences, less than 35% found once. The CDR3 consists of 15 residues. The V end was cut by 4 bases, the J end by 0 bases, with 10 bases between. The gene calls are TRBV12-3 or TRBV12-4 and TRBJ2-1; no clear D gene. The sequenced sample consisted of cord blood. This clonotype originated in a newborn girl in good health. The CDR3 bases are TGTGCCAGCAGTTCCTATAGCAGCTCCTACAATGAGCAGTTCTTC. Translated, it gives CASSSYSSSYNEQFF.